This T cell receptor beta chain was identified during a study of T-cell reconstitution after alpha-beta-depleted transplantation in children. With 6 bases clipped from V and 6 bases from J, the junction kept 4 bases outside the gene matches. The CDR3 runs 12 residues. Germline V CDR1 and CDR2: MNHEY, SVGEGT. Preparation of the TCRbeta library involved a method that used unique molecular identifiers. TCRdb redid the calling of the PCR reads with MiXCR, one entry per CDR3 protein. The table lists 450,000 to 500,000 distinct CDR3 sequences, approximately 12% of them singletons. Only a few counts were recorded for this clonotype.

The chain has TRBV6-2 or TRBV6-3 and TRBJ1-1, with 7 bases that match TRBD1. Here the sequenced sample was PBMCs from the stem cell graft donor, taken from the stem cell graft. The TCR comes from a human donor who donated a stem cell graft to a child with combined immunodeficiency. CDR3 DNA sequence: TGTGCCAGCAGACGACAGGGCTCTGAAGCTTTCTTT. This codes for CASRRQGSEAFF.